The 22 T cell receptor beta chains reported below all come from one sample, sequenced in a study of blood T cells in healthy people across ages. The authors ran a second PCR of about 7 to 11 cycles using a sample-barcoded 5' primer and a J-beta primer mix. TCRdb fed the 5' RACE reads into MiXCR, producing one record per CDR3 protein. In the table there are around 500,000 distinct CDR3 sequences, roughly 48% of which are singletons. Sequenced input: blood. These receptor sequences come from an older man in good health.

CDR3 sequence reads: CASSSGVRQRADTQYF. The CDR3 DNA reads as TGTGCCAGCAGCTCCGGGGTCAGGCAGAGGGCAGATACGCAGTATTTT. The V call is TRBV9, the J call TRBJ2-3, with D possibly TRBD2 on 5 matching bases. Between the trimmed V and J ends, which lost 4 bases and 4 bases, there was a span of 19 bases. This CDR3 is built from 16 residues. CDR1 is SGDLS and CDR2 is YYNGEE in the germline V gene.

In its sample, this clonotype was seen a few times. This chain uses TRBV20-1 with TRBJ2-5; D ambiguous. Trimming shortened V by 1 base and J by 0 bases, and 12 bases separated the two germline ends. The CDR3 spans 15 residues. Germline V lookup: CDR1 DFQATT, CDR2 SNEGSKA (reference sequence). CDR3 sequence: CSARVPLGNQETQYF. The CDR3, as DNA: TGCAGTGCTAGAGTCCCTCTAGGGAACCAAGAGACCCAGTACTTC.

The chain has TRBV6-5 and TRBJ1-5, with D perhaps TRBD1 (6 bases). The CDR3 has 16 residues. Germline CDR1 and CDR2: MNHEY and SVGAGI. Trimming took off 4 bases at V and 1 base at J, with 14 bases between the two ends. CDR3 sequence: CASSLHRTASNQPQHF. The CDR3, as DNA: TGTGCCAGCAGTTTACACCGGACAGCCAGCAATCAGCCCCAGCATTTT.

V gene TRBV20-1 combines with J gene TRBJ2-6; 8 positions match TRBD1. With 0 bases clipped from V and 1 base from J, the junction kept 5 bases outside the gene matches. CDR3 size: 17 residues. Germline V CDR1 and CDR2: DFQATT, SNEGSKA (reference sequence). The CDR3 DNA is TGCAGTGCTAGAGATCCACAGGGGGATTCTGGGGCCAACGTCCTGACTTTC. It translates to CSARDPQGDSGANVLTF.

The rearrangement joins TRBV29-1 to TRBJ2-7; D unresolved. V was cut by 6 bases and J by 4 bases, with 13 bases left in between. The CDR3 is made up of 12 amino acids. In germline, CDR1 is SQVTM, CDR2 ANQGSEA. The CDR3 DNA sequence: TGCAGCGTCGGTTTTAACAGTTACGAGCAGTACTTC. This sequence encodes CSVGFNSYEQYF.

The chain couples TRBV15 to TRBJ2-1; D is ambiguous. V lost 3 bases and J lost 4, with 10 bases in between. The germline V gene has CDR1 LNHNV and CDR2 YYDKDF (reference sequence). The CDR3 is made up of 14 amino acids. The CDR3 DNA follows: TGTGCCACCAGCAGCGGTGACAATTACAATGAGCAGTTCTTC. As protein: CATSSGDNYNEQFF. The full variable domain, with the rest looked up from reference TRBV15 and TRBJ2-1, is DAMVIQNPRYQVTQFGKPVTLSCSQTLNHNVMYWYQQKSSQAPKLLFHYYDKDFNNEADTPDNFQSRRPNTSFCFLDIRSPGLGDTAMYLCATSSGDNYNEQFFGPGTRLTVL.

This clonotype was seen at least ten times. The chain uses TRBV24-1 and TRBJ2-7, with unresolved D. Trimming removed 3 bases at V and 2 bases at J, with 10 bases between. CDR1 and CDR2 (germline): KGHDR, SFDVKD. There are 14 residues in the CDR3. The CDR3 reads CATSDPDLAYEQYF. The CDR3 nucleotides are TGTGCCACCAGTGATCCCGATTTAGCCTACGAGCAGTACTTC.

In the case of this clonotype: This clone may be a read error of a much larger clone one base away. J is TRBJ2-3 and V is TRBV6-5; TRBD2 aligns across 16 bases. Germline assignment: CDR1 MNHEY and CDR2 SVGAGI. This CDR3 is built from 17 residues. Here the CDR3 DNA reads TGTGCCATCAGTTACGGGACTAGCGGGGGGGCCCGGAATACGCAGTATTTT. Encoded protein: CAISYGTSGGARNTQYF.

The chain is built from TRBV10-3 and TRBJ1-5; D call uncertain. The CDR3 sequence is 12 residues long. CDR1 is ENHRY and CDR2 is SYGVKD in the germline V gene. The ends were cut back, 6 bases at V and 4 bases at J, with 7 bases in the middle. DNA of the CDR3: TGTGCCATCAGCGATCTGAATCAGCCCCAGCATTTT. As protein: CAISDLNQPQHF.

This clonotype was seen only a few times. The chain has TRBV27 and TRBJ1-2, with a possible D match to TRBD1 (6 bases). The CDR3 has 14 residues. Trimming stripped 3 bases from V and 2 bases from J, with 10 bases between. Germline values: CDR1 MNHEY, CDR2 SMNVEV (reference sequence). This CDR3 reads CASSLDRMNYGYTF. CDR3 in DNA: TGTGCCAGCAGTTTGGACAGAATGAACTATGGCTACACCTTC.

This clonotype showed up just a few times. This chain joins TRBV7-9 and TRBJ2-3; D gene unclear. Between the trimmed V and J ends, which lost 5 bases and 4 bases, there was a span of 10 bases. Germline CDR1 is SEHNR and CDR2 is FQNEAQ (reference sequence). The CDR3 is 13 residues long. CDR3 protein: CASSQSSPDTQYF. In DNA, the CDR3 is TGTGCCAGCAGCCAGAGTAGCCCAGATACGCAGTATTTT.

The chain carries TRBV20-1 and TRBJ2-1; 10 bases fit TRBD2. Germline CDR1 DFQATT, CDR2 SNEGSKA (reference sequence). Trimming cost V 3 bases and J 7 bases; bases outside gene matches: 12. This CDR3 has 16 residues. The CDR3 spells CSASRASGGQLNEQFF. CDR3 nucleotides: TGCAGTGCTAGTAGAGCTAGCGGGGGCCAGTTAAATGAGCAGTTCTTC.

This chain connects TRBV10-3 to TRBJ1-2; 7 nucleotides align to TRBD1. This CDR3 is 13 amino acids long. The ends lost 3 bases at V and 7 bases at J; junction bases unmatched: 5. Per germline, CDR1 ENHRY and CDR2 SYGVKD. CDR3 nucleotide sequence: TGTGCCATCAGTGAACGGACAGGTTTTGGCTACACCTTC. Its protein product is CAISERTGFGYTF.

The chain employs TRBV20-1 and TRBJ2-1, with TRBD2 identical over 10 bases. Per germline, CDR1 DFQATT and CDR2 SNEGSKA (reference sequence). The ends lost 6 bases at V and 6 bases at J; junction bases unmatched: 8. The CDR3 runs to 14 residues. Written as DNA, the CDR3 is TGCAGTGCCGGAACTAGCGGGGATACCAATGAGCAGTTCTTC. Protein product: CSAGTSGDTNEQFF.

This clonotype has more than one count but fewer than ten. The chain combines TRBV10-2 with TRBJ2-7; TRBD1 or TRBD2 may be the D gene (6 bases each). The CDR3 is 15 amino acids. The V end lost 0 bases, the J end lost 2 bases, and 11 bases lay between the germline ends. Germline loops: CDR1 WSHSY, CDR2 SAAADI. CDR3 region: CASSESSGAAYEQYF. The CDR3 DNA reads TGCGCCAGCAGTGAGTCTTCGGGGGCGGCCTACGAGCAGTACTTC.

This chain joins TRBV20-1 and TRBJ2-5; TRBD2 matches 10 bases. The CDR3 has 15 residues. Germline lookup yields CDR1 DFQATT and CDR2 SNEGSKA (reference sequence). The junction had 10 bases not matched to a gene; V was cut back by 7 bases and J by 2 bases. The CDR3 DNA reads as TGCAGTGTCCAGACTAGCGGGTTCCTACAAGAGACCCAGTACTTC. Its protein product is CSVQTSGFLQETQYF.

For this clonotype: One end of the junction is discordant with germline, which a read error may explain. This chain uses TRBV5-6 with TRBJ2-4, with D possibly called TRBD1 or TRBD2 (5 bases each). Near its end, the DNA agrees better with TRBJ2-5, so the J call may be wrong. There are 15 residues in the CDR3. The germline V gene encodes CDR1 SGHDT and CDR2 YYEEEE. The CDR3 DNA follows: TGTGGCAGCAGCTTGAGGCAGGGAGCCACGGAGACCCAGTACTTC. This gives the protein CGSSLRQGATETQYF.

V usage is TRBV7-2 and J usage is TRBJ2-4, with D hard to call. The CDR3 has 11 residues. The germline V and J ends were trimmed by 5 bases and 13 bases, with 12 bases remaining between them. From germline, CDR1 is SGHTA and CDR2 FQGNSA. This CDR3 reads CASSTVGEQYF. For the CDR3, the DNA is TGTGCCAGCAGCACCGTGGGTGAGCAGTACTTC.

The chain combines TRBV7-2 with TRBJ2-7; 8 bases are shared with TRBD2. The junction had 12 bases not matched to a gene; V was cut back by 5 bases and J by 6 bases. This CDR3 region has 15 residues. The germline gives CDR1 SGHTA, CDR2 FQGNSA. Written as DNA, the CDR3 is TGTGCCAGCAGCCCAGTTGTCATCCGGGAGGGCGAGCAGTACTTC. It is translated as CASSPVVIREGEQYF.

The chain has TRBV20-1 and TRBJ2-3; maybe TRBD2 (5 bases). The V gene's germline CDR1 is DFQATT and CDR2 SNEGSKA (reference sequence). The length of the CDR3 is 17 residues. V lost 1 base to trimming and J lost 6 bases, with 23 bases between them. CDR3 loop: CSARGPRTAHTTDTQYF. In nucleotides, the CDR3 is TGCAGTGCTAGAGGTCCCCGGACTGCCCACACGACGGATACGCAGTATTTT.

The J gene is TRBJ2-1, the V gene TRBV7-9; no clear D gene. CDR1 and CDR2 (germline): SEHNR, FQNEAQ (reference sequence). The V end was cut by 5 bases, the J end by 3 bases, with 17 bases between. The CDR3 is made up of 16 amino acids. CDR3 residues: CASSIKETVGYNEQFF. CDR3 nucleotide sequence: TGTGCCAGCAGCATAAAAGAGACCGTAGGCTACAATGAGCAGTTCTTC.

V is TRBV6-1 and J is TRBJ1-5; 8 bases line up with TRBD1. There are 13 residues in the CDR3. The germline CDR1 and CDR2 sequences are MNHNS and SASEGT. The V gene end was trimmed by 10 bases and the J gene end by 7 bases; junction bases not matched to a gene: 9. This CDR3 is CAITDRGIQPQHF. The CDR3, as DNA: TGTGCCATTACAGACAGGGGTATCCAGCCCCAGCATTTT.